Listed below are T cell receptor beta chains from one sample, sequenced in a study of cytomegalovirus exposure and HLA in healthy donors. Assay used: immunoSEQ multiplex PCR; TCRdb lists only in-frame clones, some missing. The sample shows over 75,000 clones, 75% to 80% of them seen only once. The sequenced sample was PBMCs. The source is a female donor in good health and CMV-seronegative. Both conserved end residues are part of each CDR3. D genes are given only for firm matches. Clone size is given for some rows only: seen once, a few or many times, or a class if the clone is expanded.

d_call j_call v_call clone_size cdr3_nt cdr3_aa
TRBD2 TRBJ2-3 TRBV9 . TGTGCCAGCAGCGACATACTAGCGGGGGCCTCCACAGATACGCAGTATTTT CASSDILAGASTDTQYF
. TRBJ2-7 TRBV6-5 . TGTGCCAGCAGTTTTAGCGAGGGTCGCGAGCAGTACTTC CASSFSEGREQYF
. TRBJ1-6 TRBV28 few TGTGCCAGCAGTTCAGGGAATTCACCCCTCCACTTT CASSSGNSPLHF
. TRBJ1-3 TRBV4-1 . TGCGCCAGCAGCCACCTAAGGCAGGGTGGAAACACCATATATTTT CASSHLRQGGNTIYF
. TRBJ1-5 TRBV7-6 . TGTGCCAGCAGCTTGGTAGGAGGCAATCAGCCCCAGCATTTT CASSLVGGNQPQHF
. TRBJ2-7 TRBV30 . TGTGCCTGGAGTGTCCGGGACAAGATCTCCTACGAGCAGTACTTC CAWSVRDKISYEQYF
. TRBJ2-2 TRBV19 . TGTGCCAGTAGTACCCAGGTGTCCGGGGAGCTGTTTTTT CASSTQVSGELFF
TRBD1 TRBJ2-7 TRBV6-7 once TGTGCCAGCAGTTACCCCACCGGGACAGGTCCCGTCGAGCAGTACTTC CASSYPTGTGPVEQYF
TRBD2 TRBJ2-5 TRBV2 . TGTGCCAGCAGGGCACTAGCGGGGGCGGGGACCCAGTACTTC CASRALAGAGTQYF
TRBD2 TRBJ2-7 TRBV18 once TGTGCCAGCTCACCACGGCGGGGGGCCTCCTACGAGCAGTACTTC CASSPRRGASYEQYF
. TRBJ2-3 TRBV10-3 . TGTGCCATCGGAAGCGGGCTCAATACGCAGTATTTT CAIGSGLNTQYF
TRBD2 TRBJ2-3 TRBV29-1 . TGCAGCGTCGCCCCGGGAGGTACCACAGATACGCAGTATTTT CSVAPGGTTDTQYF
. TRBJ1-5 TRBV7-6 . TGTGCCAGCAGCTTGGGGCTAACACAAGGGGCGAGCAATCAGCCCCAGCATTTT CASSLGLTQGASNQPQHF
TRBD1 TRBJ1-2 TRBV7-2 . TGTGCCAGCAGTCCCGGGACAGAGTCCCTGGGCTACACCTTC CASSPGTESLGYTF
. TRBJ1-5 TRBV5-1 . TGCGCCAGCAGCTTTGATCTCCAGGCCAATCAGCCCCAGCATTTT CASSFDLQANQPQHF
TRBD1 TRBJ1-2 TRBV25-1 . TGTGCCAGCAGTGATGGACAGGGGGTCTTAGGCTACACCTTC CASSDGQGVLGYTF
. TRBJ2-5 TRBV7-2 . TGTGCCAGCAGCTTAGTGGTCACAAATCATCAGACCCAGTACTTC CASSLVVTNHQTQYF
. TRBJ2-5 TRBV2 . TGTGCCAGCACCCTCACACGGGGGACCCAGTACTTC CASTLTRGTQYF
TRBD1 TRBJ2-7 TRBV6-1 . TGTGCCAGCAGTTCGACCGGGACAGGGAACTACGAGCAGTACTTC CASSSTGTGNYEQYF
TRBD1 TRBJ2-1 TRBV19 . TGTGCCAGTAGTATGGGGGACAGGACGTACAATGAGCAGTTCTTC CASSMGDRTYNEQFF
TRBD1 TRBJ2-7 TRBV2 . TGTGCCAGCAGAGGGGGCTTAAGCTCCTACGAGCAGTACTTC CASRGGLSSYEQYF
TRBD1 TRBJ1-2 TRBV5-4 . TGTGCCAGCAGCTCGACTCCGGGACAGGGGTTAGTTGGCTACACCTTC CASSSTPGQGLVGYTF
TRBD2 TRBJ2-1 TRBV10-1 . TGCGCCAGCAGCGGAGCGGGAGAATTTAAGAATGAGCAGTTCTTC CASSGAGEFKNEQFF
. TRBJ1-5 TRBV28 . TGTGCCAGCAGTGGGTGGAAGGGGAATCAGCCCCAGCATTTT CASSGWKGNQPQHF
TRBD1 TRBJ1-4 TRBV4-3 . TGCGCCAGCAGCGCCGGGACAGATAATGAAAAACTGTTTTTT CASSAGTDNEKLFF
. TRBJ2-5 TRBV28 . TGTGCCAGCAGTTCCGAAATGACAGTAACGGAGACCCAGTACTTC CASSSEMTVTETQYF
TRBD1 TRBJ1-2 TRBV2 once TGTGCCAGCAGAACAGGGGGCACGAACTATGGCTACACCTTC CASRTGGTNYGYTF
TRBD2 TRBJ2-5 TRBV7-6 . TGTGCCAGCAGCGGACTAGCGGGGTACCAAGAGACCCAGTACTTC CASSGLAGYQETQYF
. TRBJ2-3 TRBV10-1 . TGCGCCAGCAGTGAGTCGGACGGGGTCGGCACAGATACGCAGTATTTT CASSESDGVGTDTQYF
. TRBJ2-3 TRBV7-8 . TGTGCCAGCAGCTTTGCCGGTGCTAGCACAGATACGCAGTATTTT CASSFAGASTDTQYF
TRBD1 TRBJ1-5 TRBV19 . TGTGCCAGTAGAACAGGGGATCAGCCCCAGCATTTT CASRTGDQPQHF
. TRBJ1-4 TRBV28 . TGTGCCAGCAGCTCCCCGCAGGGAAACGAAAAACTGTTTTTT CASSSPQGNEKLFF
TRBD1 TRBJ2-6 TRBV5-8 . TGTGCCAGCAGCGCCGGGACAGTGAGCTCTGGGGCCAACGTCCTGACTTTC CASSAGTVSSGANVLTF
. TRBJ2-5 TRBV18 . TGTGCCAGCGCCCGACAGTCTGGGGAGACCCAGTACTTC CASARQSGETQYF
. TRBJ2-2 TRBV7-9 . TGTGCCAGCAGCCCGGTGGAGGGCTGGACCGGGGAGCTGTTTTTT CASSPVEGWTGELFF
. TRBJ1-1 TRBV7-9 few TGTGCCAGCAGCTTTACTGAACTGAACACTGAAGCTTTCTTT CASSFTELNTEAFF
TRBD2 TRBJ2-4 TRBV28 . TGTGCCAGCAGCCCTCCTGGGGGGGGAAACATTCAGTACTTC CASSPPGGGNIQYF